Following are 8 T cell receptor beta chains from one sample sequenced in a study of glioma-infiltrating T cells after dendritic cell vaccination. Generated by immunoSEQ multiplex PCR, the TCRdb table keeps only in-frame clones and is missing some. The sample carries 75,000 to 100,000 clones, 75% to 85% recorded once. Sample: blood, taken before dendritic cell vaccination. Source of these receptors: a human donor with glioblastoma.

V usage is TRBV20-1 and J usage is TRBJ1-2; 8 nucleotides agree with TRBD1. The J segment lost 7 bases and the V segment lost 5 bases, leaving 3 bases of the junction unmatched. This CDR3 comprises 11 residues. Germline lookup yields CDR1 DFQATT and CDR2 SNEGSKA (reference sequence). CDR3 nucleotide sequence: TGCAGTGCTGTAGACAGGGGTGGCTACACCTTC. It encodes CSAVDRGGYTF.

V and J are TRBV2 and TRBJ1-1; the match to TRBD1 covers 7 bases. CDR3 size: 11 residues. CDR1 SNHLY and CDR2 FYNNEI come from the germline V gene. The CDR3 loop reads CVSAGGSEAFF. The CDR3 nucleotides are TGTGTTAGTGCAGGGGGATCTGAAGCTTTCTTT.

J is TRBJ1-4 and V is TRBV6-1, with D perhaps matching TRBD1 (5 bases). The V gene's germline CDR1 is MNHNS and CDR2 SASEGT. The length of the CDR3 is 15 residues. Trimming stripped 2 bases from V and 2 bases from J, with 9 bases between. The CDR3 protein is CASSESDTTNEKLFF. The CDR3 coding sequence is TGTGCCAGCAGTGAATCGGACACCACTAATGAAAAACTGTTTTTT.

The chain is built from TRBV9 and TRBJ2-1, with 8 bases lining up with TRBD1. The J segment lost 7 bases and the V segment lost 4 bases, leaving 7 bases of the junction unmatched. The germline V gene has CDR1 SGDLS and CDR2 YYNGEE. The CDR3 spans 14 residues. The CDR3 is CASSLRQGLNEQFF. The CDR3 DNA sequence: TGTGCCAGCAGCCTTAGACAGGGGTTAAATGAGCAGTTCTTC.

The rearrangement links TRBV11-3 to TRBJ2-1; D may be TRBD1 (5 bases). Deletions cut 1 base from V and 4 bases from J, with 11 bases between. CDR1 and CDR2 (germline): SGHNT, YENEEA. The CDR3 totals 15 residues. CDR3 DNA: TGTGCCAGCAGCTTAGGCCTGACAGTATACAATGAGCAGTTCTTC. It encodes CASSLGLTVYNEQFF.

The J gene is TRBJ2-2, the V gene TRBV30; D unclear. V dropped 2 bases and J dropped 9 bases, with 19 bases sitting between them. CDR1 is GTSNPN, CDR2 SVGIG, per germline (reference sequence). The CDR3 contains 15 residues. CDR3 loop: CAWSRVGLVIRELFF. Written as DNA, the CDR3 is TGTGCCTGGAGTCGCGTTGGCCTAGTAATTCGGGAGCTGTTTTTT. The whole variable domain, remainder taken from reference TRBV30 and TRBJ2-2, is SQTIHQWPATLVQPVGSPLSLECTVEGTSNPNLYWYRQAAGRGLQLLFYSVGIGQISSEVPQNLSASRPQDRQFILSSKKLLLSDSGFYLCAWSRVGLVIRELFFGEGSRLTVL.

In its sample, this clone was seen a few times. The chain joins TRBV19 to TRBJ1-5; maybe TRBD1 (6 bases). The CDR3 spans 15 residues. CDR1 and CDR2 from the germline V gene are LNHDA and SQIVND (reference sequence). Trimming removed 6 bases from V and 7 bases from J, with 19 bases in between. CDR3 sequence: CASRAKEAGVQPQHF. Written as DNA, the CDR3 is TGTGCCAGTAGGGCTAAGGAGGCAGGGGTCCAGCCCCAGCATTTT.

The rearrangement links TRBV7-3 to TRBJ2-3, with 9 bases fitting TRBD2. Trimming cost V 5 bases and J 6 bases; bases outside gene matches: 12. The germline CDR1 and CDR2 sequences are SGHTA and FQGTGA. This CDR3 has 16 amino acids. The DNA for the CDR3 is TGTGCCAGCAGCCCTTATTTGGCGGGAGGGCCGGATACGCAGTATTTT. Translating gives CASSPYLAGGPDTQYF. The full variable domain, in which reference TRBV7-3 and TRBJ2-3 provide the parts outside the CDR3, is GAGVSQTPSNKVTEKGKYVELRCDPISGHTALYWYRQSLGQGPEFLIYFQGTGAADDSGLPNDRFFAVRPEGSVSTLKIQRTERGDSAVYLCASSPYLAGGPDTQYFGPGTRLTVL.